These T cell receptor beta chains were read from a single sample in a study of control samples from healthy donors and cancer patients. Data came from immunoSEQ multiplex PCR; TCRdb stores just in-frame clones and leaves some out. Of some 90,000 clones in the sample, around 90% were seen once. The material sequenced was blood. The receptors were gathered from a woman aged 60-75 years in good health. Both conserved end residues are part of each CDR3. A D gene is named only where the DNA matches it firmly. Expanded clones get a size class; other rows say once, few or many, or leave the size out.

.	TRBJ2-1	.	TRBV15	CATSSDYNEQFF	TGTGCCACCAGCTCGGACTACAATGAGCAGTTCTTC
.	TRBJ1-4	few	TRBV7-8	CASSSRTARINEKLFF	TGTGCCAGCAGTTCCCGGACAGCTCGAATAAATGAAAAACTGTTTTTT
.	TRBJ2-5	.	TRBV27	CASSAQGGQETQYF	TGTGCCAGCAGTGCTCAGGGGGGGCAAGAGACCCAGTACTTC
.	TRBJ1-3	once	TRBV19	CASRSGRTSGNTIYF	TGTGCCAGTAGATCAGGGCGAACTTCTGGAAACACCATATATTTT
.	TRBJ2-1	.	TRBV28	CASSLTKTDYNEQFF	TGTGCCAGCAGTCTCACCAAGACAGACTACAATGAGCAGTTCTTC
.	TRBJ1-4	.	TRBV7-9	CASSYSTRDNEKLFF	TGTGCCAGCAGCTATTCTACCAGAGATAATGAAAAACTGTTTTTT
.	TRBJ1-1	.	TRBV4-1	CASSQGLVGTEAFF	TGCGCCAGCAGCCAAGGTTTGGTTGGCACTGAAGCTTTCTTT
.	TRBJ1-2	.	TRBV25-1	CASSPGGAPDGYTF	TGTGCCAGCAGTCCTGGGGGGGCCCCGGATGGCTACACCTTC
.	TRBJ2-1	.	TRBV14	CASSFLRGPYNEQFF	TGTGCCAGCAGCTTTCTACGGGGACCCTACAATGAGCAGTTCTTC
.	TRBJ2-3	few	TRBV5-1	CASSRDPQGADTQYF	TGCGCCAGCAGCCGGGACCCTCAGGGAGCAGATACGCAGTATTTT
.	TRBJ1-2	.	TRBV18	CASSPTNDPDYGYTF	TGTGCCAGCTCACCAACCAACGACCCCGACTATGGCTACACCTTC
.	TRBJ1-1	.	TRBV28	CASSGAQQWGTEAFF	TGTGCCAGCAGTGGGGCACAACAGTGGGGCACTGAAGCTTTCTTT
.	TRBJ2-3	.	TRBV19	CASSRGGDTQYF	TGTGCCAGTTCCAGGGGTGGAGATACGCAGTATTTT
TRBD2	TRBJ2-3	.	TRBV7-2	CASTPTGRGGDTQYF	TGTGCCAGCACCCCAACGGGGCGGGGGGGGGATACGCAGTATTTT
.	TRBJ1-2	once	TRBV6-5	CASRRPGATHGYTF	TGTGCCAGCAGGAGACCCGGGGCAACCCATGGCTACACCTTC
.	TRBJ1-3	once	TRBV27	CASSLYRRLSSGNTIYF	TGTGCCAGCAGTTTATACAGGAGGCTTTCTTCTGGAAACACCATATATTTT
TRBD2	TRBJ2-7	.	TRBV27	CASQGGAVYEQYF	TGTGCCAGCCAGGGAGGGGCGGTCTACGAGCAGTACTTC
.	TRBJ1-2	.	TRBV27	CASSLSTGEDYGYTF	TGTGCCAGCAGTTTATCAACCGGGGAGGACTATGGCTACACCTTC
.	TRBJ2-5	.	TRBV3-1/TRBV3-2	CASSQDTTLYQETQYF	TGTGCCAGCAGCCAAGATACGACTTTGTACCAAGAGACCCAGTACTTC
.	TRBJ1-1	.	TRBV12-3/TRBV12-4	CASSSRKVTFF	TGTGCCAGCAGTTCCAGGAAAGTGACTTTCTTT
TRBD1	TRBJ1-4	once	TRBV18	CASSPDRGLEKLFF	TGTGCCAGCTCACCCGACAGGGGGCTTGAAAAACTGTTTTTT
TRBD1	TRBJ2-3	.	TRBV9	CASSVEGQGFPDTQYF	TGTGCCAGCAGCGTAGAGGGACAGGGTTTCCCAGATACGCAGTATTTT
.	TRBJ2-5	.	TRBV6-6	CASRSTARQETQYF	TGTGCCAGCAGGTCGACAGCCCGACAAGAGACCCAGTACTTC
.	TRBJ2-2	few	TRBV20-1	CSATNTGELFF	TGCAGTGCGACGAACACCGGGGAGCTGTTTTTT
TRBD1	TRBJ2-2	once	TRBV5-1	CASSSTGANTGELFF	TGCGCCAGCAGCTCTACAGGGGCGAACACCGGGGAGCTGTTTTTT
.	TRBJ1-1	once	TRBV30	CAWSENMNTEAFF	TGTGCCTGGAGTGAGAACATGAACACTGAAGCTTTCTTT
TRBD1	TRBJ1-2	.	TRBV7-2	CASSPRQGRDGYTF	TGTGCCAGCAGCCCCCGACAGGGGCGGGATGGCTACACCTTC
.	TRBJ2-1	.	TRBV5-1	CASSLEDRLSPYNEQFF	TGCGCCAGCAGCTTGGAGGACCGACTATCCCCCTACAATGAGCAGTTCTTC
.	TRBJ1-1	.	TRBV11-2	CASSLSPTEAFF	TGTGCCAGCAGCTTATCTCCTACGGAAGCTTTCTTT
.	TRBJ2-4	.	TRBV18	CASSKIAGTVGENIQYF	TGTGCCAGCTCAAAGATCGCCGGGACCGTGGGGGAAAACATTCAGTACTTC
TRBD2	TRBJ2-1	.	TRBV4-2	CASSQSSGGSSYNEQFF	TGTGCCAGCAGCCAATCCTCGGGGGGTAGCTCCTACAATGAGCAGTTCTTC
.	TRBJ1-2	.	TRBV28	CASSLRLWGARGYTF	TGTGCCAGCAGTTTACGGTTATGGGGCGCCCGGGGCTACACCTTC
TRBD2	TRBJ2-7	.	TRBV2	CASSDPGLAALYEQYF	TGTGCCAGCAGTGACCCCGGACTAGCGGCCCTCTACGAGCAGTACTTC
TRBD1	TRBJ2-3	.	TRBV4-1	CASSQDPGGGGDTQYF	TGCGCCAGCAGCCAAGATCCAGGGGGCGGTGGAGATACGCAGTATTTT
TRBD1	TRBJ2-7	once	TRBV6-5	CASSQTGSTYEQYF	TGTGCCAGCAGTCAGACAGGGTCAACCTACGAGCAGTACTTC
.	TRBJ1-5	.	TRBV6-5	CASSYGGIQPQHF	TGTGCCAGCAGTTACGGGGGAATTCAGCCCCAGCATTTT
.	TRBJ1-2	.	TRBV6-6	CASSARPGAYHGYTF	TGTGCCAGCAGCGCCCGACCGGGGGCCTATCATGGCTACACCTTC
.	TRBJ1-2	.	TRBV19	CASTPGQANYGYTF	TGTGCCAGTACCCCGGGACAAGCTAACTATGGCTACACCTTC
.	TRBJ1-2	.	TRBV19	CASSMGGHGDYGYTF	TGTGCCAGTAGTATGGGCGGGCACGGAGACTATGGCTACACCTTC
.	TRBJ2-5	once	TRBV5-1	CASSLDPGEETQYF	TGCGCCAGCAGCTTGGATCCAGGGGAGGAGACCCAGTACTTC